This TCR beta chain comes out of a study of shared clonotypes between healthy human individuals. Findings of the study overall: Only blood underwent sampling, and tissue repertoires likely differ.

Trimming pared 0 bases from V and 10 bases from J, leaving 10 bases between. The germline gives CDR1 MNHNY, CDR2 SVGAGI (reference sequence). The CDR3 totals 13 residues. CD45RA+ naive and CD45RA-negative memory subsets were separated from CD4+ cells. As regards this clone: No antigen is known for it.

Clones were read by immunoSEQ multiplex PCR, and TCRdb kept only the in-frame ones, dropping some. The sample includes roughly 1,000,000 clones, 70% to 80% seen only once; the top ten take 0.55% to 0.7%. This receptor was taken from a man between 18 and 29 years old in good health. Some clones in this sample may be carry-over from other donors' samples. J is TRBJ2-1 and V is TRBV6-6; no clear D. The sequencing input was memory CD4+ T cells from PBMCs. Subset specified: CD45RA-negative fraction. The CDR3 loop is CASSYSGSSEQFF. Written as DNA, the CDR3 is TGTGCCAGCAGTTACTCAGGGTCAAGCGAGCAGTTCTTC.